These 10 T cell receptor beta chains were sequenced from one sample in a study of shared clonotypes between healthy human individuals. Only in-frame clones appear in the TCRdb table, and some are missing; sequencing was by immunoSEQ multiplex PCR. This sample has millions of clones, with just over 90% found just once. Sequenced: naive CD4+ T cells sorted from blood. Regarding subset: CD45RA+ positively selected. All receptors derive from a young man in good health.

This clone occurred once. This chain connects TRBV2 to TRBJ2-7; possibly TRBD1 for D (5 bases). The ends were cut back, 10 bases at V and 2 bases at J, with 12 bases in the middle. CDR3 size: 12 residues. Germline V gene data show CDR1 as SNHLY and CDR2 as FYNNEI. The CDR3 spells CAIDKGTYEQYF. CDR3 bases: TGTGCCATCGACAAGGGGACCTACGAGCAGTACTTC.

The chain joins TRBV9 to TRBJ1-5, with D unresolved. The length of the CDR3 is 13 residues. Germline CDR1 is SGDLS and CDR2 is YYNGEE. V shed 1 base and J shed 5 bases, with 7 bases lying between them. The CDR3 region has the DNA TGTGCCAGCAGCGTACGCAGCGATCAGCCCCAGCATTTT. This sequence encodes CASSVRSDQPQHF.

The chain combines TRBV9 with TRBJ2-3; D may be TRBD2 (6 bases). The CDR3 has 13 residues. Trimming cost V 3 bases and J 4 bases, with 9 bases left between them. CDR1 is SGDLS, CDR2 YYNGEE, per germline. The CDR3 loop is CASSAGVSDTQYF. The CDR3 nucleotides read TGTGCCAGCAGCGCGGGGGTCTCAGATACGCAGTATTTT.

As DNA, the CDR3 is TGTGCCAGCAGCTTAGGGACGGACCCTTCGTTCTACGAGCAGTACTTC. It specifies CASSLGTDPSFYEQYF. The chain carries TRBV7-2 and TRBJ2-7; D unclear. The CDR3 has 16 residues. From germline, CDR1 is SGHTA and CDR2 FQGNSA. Between the trimmed V and J ends, which lost 1 base and 3 bases, there was a span of 16 bases.

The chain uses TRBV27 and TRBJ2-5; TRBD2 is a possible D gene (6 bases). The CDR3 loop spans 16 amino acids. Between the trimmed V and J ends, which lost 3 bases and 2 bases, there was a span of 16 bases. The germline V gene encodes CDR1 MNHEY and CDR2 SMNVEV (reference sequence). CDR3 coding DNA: TGTGCCAGCAGTTTCGGCCAGCGGGTTTTGCAAGAGACCCAGTACTTC. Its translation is CASSFGQRVLQETQYF.

The DNA for the CDR3 is TGTGCCAGTAGGAAAGACCGGGGGATGGACATTCAGTACTTC. Its protein product is CASRKDRGMDIQYF. The chain is built from TRBV19 and TRBJ2-4; a weak D match, TRBD2 (6 bases). In germline, CDR1 is LNHDA, CDR2 SQIVND (reference sequence). The length of the CDR3 is 14 residues. Trimming took 6 bases from V and 8 from J, leaving 17 bases between them.

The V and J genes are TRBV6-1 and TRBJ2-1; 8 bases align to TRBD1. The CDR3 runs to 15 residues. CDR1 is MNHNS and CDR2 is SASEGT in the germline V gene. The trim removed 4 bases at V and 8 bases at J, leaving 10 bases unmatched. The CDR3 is CASSASGGAWDEQFF. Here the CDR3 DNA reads TGTGCCAGCAGTGCGTCAGGGGGCGCTTGGGATGAGCAGTTCTTC.

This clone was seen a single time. DNA of the CDR3: TGTGCCATCAGTGACCGGGACTCCTTACTATACAATCCGCCTCTGGCGCAGTTCTTC. Its translation is CAISDRDSLLYNPPLAQFF. This rearrangement joins TRBV10-3 to TRBJ2-1; D possibly corresponds to TRBD2 (6 bases). The germline gives CDR1 ENHRY, CDR2 SYGVKD. CDR3 length: 19 residues. Trimming stripped 3 bases from V and 12 bases from J, with 33 bases between.

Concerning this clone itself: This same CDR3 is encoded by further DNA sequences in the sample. The CDR3 here is CASSVGAGVNTGELFF. The DNA of the CDR3 is TGTGCCAGCAGCGTAGGTGCAGGGGTAAACACCGGGGAGCTGTTTTTT. This rearrangement joins TRBV9 to TRBJ2-2; the D gene is possibly TRBD1 (6 bases). Trimming left V 0 bases short and J 2 bases short, with 11 bases between. CDR3 length: 16 residues. Germline CDR1 and CDR2: SGDLS and YYNGEE.

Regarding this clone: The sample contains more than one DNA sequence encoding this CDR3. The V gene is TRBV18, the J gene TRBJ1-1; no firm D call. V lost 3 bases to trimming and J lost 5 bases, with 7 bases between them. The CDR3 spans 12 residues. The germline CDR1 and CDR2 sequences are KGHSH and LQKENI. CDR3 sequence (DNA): TGTGCCAGCTCACCCCCGGGGACTGAAGCTTTCTTT. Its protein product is CASSPPGTEAFF.